The present entry profiles one T cell receptor (beta chain) with its context. This sample was taken from a study of blood T cells in healthy people across ages. The CDR3 contains 18 residues. V gave up 3 bases and J gave up 5 bases; unmatched junction bases: 16. Germline V gene lookup returns CDR1 MNHNS and CDR2 SASEGT. A second PCR, run for 7 to 11 cycles, used a sample-barcoded 5' primer plus a J-beta primer mix. TCRdb passed the 5' RACE reads through MiXCR, listing each CDR3 protein once. The sample consists of more than 1 million distinct CDR3 sequences, more than 35% of them appearing once. Material: blood. This chain connects TRBV6-1 to TRBJ1-2; 9 positions match TRBD1. The receptor was isolated from a woman aged 55-69 years in good health. The CDR3 reads CASSDYRSETGGKYGYTF. The DNA of the CDR3 is TGTGCCAGCAGTGATTATCGCTCTGAGACAGGGGGAAAATATGGCTACACCTTC.